These T cell receptor beta chains were read from a single sample in a study of cytomegalovirus exposure and HLA in healthy donors. Only in-frame clones appear in the TCRdb table, and some are missing; sequencing was by immunoSEQ multiplex PCR. The table has fewer than 95,000 clones, 65% seen once. Sequencing used PBMCs. These receptors all come from a woman aged 45 to 65 in good health and CMV-seropositive. The CDR3 runs from the conserved cysteine through the conserved F or W. D genes are given only for firm matches. Size tells how often a clone was seen (once, few, many) or the class of an expanded clone, and some rows leave it out.

V	J	D	size	CDR3	DNA
TRBV4-2	TRBJ2-7	TRBD2	.	CASSQVSGGAYEQYF	TGTGCCAGCAGCCAAGTTAGCGGGGGGGCCTACGAGCAGTACTTC
TRBV28	TRBJ1-1	TRBD1	.	CASRSGTGGPNTEAFF	TGTGCCAGCAGATCAGGGACAGGGGGGCCGAACACTGAAGCTTTCTTT
TRBV5-4	TRBJ2-2	.	.	CASSIQGNTGELFF	TGTGCCAGCAGCATACAGGGGAACACCGGGGAGCTGTTTTTT
TRBV6-5	TRBJ2-5	TRBD1	.	CASSPQGAAAKTQYF	TGTGCCAGCAGTCCACAGGGGGCCGCCGCCAAGACCCAGTACTTC
TRBV11-3	TRBJ2-1	TRBD2	.	CASSAKRGGRNEQFF	TGTGCCAGCAGCGCGAAGCGGGGGGGCCGCAATGAGCAGTTCTTC
TRBV7-3	TRBJ2-4	TRBD1	.	CASSLNSFGTGENIQYF	TGTGCCAGCAGCTTAAATAGTTTTGGGACAGGGGAAAACATTCAGTACTTC
TRBV20-1	TRBJ1-4	.	.	CSARQGEKLFF	TGCAGTGCTAGACAGGGTGAAAAACTGTTTTTT
TRBV4-3	TRBJ1-4	.	.	CASSQDYVGWEANEKLFF	TGCGCCAGCAGCCAAGATTACGTCGGTTGGGAGGCTAATGAAAAACTGTTTTTT
TRBV2	TRBJ1-1	TRBD1	.	CASSKGQAPNTEAFF	TGTGCCAGCAGTAAAGGACAGGCCCCGAACACTGAAGCTTTCTTT
TRBV5-1	TRBJ2-7	TRBD1	.	CASSLGPPGQDTYEQYF	TGCGCCAGCAGCTTGGGCCCTCCGGGACAGGACACCTACGAGCAGTACTTC
TRBV6-1	TRBJ1-5	.	.	CASSDTGTQPQHF	TGTGCCAGCAGTGACACAGGGACTCAGCCCCAGCATTTT
TRBV7-2	TRBJ1-6	TRBD1	.	CASTGQVNSPLHF	TGTGCCAGCACGGGACAGGTCAATTCACCCCTCCACTTT
TRBV2	TRBJ1-1	.	.	CASSESAGAFF	TGTGCCAGTAGTGAGTCGGCGGGTGCTTTCTTT
TRBV7-6	TRBJ1-2	TRBD1	.	CASSPSGTGLPGGYTF	TGTGCCAGCAGCCCGTCCGGGACAGGCCTCCCGGGTGGCTACACCTTC
TRBV29-1	TRBJ1-2	.	.	CSVAFDGEGYGYTF	TGCAGCGTTGCTTTCGACGGGGAGGGATATGGCTACACCTTC
TRBV5-4	TRBJ2-3	.	.	CASSFRGVTDTQYF	TGTGCCAGCAGCTTTCGTGGAGTTACAGATACGCAGTATTTT
TRBV9	TRBJ2-3	.	few	CASSVEAGTDTQYF	TGTGCCAGCAGCGTAGAGGCAGGTACAGATACGCAGTATTTT
TRBV6-5	TRBJ1-4	.	.	CASSFEGSEKLFF	TGTGCCAGCAGTTTTGAGGGTAGCGAAAAACTGTTTTTT
TRBV10-3	TRBJ2-7	.	.	CAISDWGEAVTYEQYF	TGTGCCATCAGTGATTGGGGGGAGGCGGTCACCTACGAGCAGTACTTC
TRBV6-5	TRBJ2-7	TRBD2	few	CASSRAGAYEQYF	TGTGCCAGCAGTAGAGCGGGGGCCTACGAGCAGTACTTC
TRBV9	TRBJ2-1	TRBD2	.	CASSPSSGGYNEQFF	TGTGCCAGCAGCCCTTCTAGCGGGGGATATAATGAGCAGTTCTTC
TRBV19	TRBJ2-5	TRBD1	.	CASSSGTDLQETQYF	TGTGCCAGTAGTTCCGGGACAGACCTACAAGAGACCCAGTACTTC
TRBV7-2	TRBJ1-2	.	few	CASSSRSGAVGGYTF	TGTGCCAGCAGCTCGCGTAGTGGGGCTGTCGGTGGCTACACCTTC
TRBV14	TRBJ2-5	TRBD1	.	CASSQTPTGTPKETQYF	TGTGCCAGCAGCCAAACCCCGACAGGGACACCTAAAGAGACCCAGTACTTC
TRBV5-4	TRBJ2-7	TRBD1	.	CASGRTGSDEQYF	TGTGCCAGCGGACGGACAGGGAGTGACGAGCAGTACTTC
TRBV28	TRBJ1-2	TRBD1	.	CASSPRTGTGGYTF	TGTGCCAGCAGTCCTCGGACAGGAACGGGTGGCTACACCTTC
TRBV4-3	TRBJ2-6	TRBD1	few	CASSQVPPQGAILSGANVLTF	TGCGCCAGCAGCCAAGTCCCCCCGCAGGGGGCCATCCTCTCTGGGGCCAACGTCCTGACTTTC
TRBV15	TRBJ2-7	TRBD1	.	CATSGIRDRDNEQYF	TGTGCCACCAGCGGTATCCGGGACAGGGATAACGAGCAGTACTTC
TRBV30	TRBJ2-7	.	.	CALDRTSIYEQYF	TGTGCCTTGGATCGGACATCTATTTACGAGCAGTACTTC
TRBV2	TRBJ2-5	.	.	CASVGLRDFQETQYF	TGTGCCAGCGTTGGGCTCCGGGACTTTCAAGAGACCCAGTACTTC
TRBV7-2	TRBJ1-1	.	few	CASSPTTVTEAFF	TGTGCCAGCAGCCCAACGACAGTTACTGAAGCTTTCTTT